The 20 T cell receptor beta chains reported below all come from one sample, sequenced in a study of blood T cell repertoires in COVID-19 (dated by TCRdb to 2019 to 2021). Libraries were built with the immunoSEQ multiplex PCR assay. TCRdb provides this immuneACCESS table in a form limited to in-frame rearrangements. Some clones are lacking; in checked studies, under half of them reflect an unresolved V gene, and why the rest are absent is not known. In this sample the table shows over 100,000 clones, less than 90% of which occur a single time. Around a sixth of the sample comes from the top ten. Sequenced material: peripheral blood. These receptors came from a woman between 55 and 75 years old with acute or convalescent COVID-19.

The chain recombines TRBV20-1 with TRBJ2-1; D not certain. Trimming removed 0 bases from V and 9 bases from J, with 6 bases in between. CDR3 length: 11 amino acids. Germline V gives CDR1 DFQATT, CDR2 SNEGSKA (reference sequence). The CDR3 coding sequence is TGCAGTGCTAGAGATTCCGGTGAGCAGTTCTTC. This gives the protein CSARDSGEQFF.

The V gene is TRBV6-5, the J gene TRBJ2-7; tentative D call: TRBD1 (5 bases). The CDR3 totals 13 residues. The germline CDR1 and CDR2 sequences are MNHEY and SVGAGI. Trimming removed 8 bases at V and 4 bases at J, with 15 bases between. CDR3 residues: CASVKRPGYEQYF. The CDR3 DNA is TGTGCCAGCGTCAAACGCCCAGGGTACGAGCAGTACTTC.

J is TRBJ2-1 and V is TRBV10-3, with 10 bases that match TRBD2. The trim removed 4 bases at V and 7 bases at J, leaving 13 bases unmatched. Germline lookup yields CDR1 ENHRY and CDR2 SYGVKD. The CDR3 consists of 17 residues. The CDR3 spells CAISGMGSGGQGNEQFF. The CDR3 nucleotides are TGTGCCATCAGTGGAATGGGTAGCGGGGGGCAGGGGAATGAGCAGTTCTTC.

The chain uses TRBV7-3 and TRBJ2-1; TRBD2 matches 8 bases. CDR1 SGHTA and CDR2 FQGTGA come from the germline V gene. Trimming took 4 bases from V and 4 from J; bases not matched to a gene: 6. This CDR3 contains 15 residues. The CDR3 region has the DNA TGTGCCAGCAGCTATGCGGGGGGAGAATACAATGAGCAGTTCTTC. This encodes CASSYAGGEYNEQFF.

The chain recombines TRBV7-8 with TRBJ1-2; D not resolved. Per germline, CDR1 SGHVS and CDR2 FQNEAQ. V was cut by 1 base and J by 8 bases, with 11 bases left in between. The CDR3 loop spans 13 amino acids. The CDR3 sequence: CASSLERDIGYTF. The CDR3, as DNA: TGTGCCAGCAGCTTAGAACGTGACATCGGCTACACCTTC.

This clone has just one count. V is TRBV19 and J is TRBJ1-5; D gene unclear. CDR3 length: 14 amino acids. Germline V CDR1 and CDR2: LNHDA, SQIVND (reference sequence). The ends were cut back, 4 bases at V and 2 bases at J, with 9 bases in the middle. CDR3 nucleotides: TGTGCCAGTAGTAAGTGGCAGGGCAATCAGCCCCAGCATTTT. As protein: CASSKWQGNQPQHF. The full variable domain, in which reference TRBV19 and TRBJ1-5 provide the parts outside the CDR3, is DGGITQSPKYLFRKEGQNVTLSCEQNLNHDAMYWYRQDPGQGLRLIYYSQIVNDFQKGDIAEGYSVSREKKESFPLTVTSAQKNPTAFYLCASSKWQGNQPQHFGDGTRLSIL.

The rearrangement uses TRBV27 and TRBJ2-7, with 9 bases identical to TRBD2. J lost 3 bases, V lost 5 bases, and 8 bases had no gene match. The CDR3 runs 15 residues. Germline lookup yields CDR1 MNHEY and CDR2 SMNVEV (reference sequence). The DNA of the CDR3 is TGTGCCAGCAGTCAACTAGCGGGTATTGGCTACGAGCAGTACTTC. It yields the protein CASSQLAGIGYEQYF.

The chain has TRBV6-2 or TRBV6-3 and TRBJ2-1; TRBD2 is a possible D gene (5 bases). V lost 4 bases and J 10 bases, leaving 11 bases between the germline ends. Germline V gives CDR1 MNHEY, CDR2 SVGEGT. CDR3 length: 12 amino acids. CDR3 DNA sequence: TGTGCCAGCAGTTTACGAGGGCCGGAGCAGTTCTTC. It codes for CASSLRGPEQFF.

The chain has TRBV11-3 and TRBJ2-1; possible D gene TRBD2, 8 bases. The CDR3 consists of 15 residues. Germline V gene sequence: CDR1 SGHNT, CDR2 YENEEA. V was clipped by 5 bases and J by 8 bases, with 19 bases between them. The CDR3 sequence is CASSEEGAGGHEQFF. CDR3 in DNA: TGTGCCAGCAGCGAAGAGGGGGCGGGAGGTCATGAGCAGTTCTTC.

The chain recombines TRBV6-5 with TRBJ1-1, with no clear D. V was shortened by 1 base and J by 4 bases, with 7 bases between the two germline ends. Germline V gene data show CDR1 as MNHEY and CDR2 as SVGAGI. The CDR3 extends over 13 amino acids. Here the CDR3 DNA reads TGTGCCAGCAGTTACTTGGGAGGCACTGAAGCTTTCTTT. It yields the protein CASSYLGGTEAFF.

This clone has just one count. The chain combines TRBV11-2 with TRBJ1-3; TRBD1 might be the D (6 bases). The CDR3 runs 15 residues. Trimming shortened V by 6 bases and J by 0 bases, and 12 bases separated the two germline ends. Germline values: CDR1 SGHAT, CDR2 FQNNGV. DNA for the CDR3: TGTGCCAGCAGTTACGACAGGCGCTCTGGAAACACCATATATTTT. It specifies CASSYDRRSGNTIYF.

V is TRBV5-6 and J is TRBJ1-1; D may be TRBD1 (5 bases). V lost 0 bases and J lost 3, with 15 bases in between. The CDR3 is 16 residues long. The germline CDR1 and CDR2 sequences are SGHDT and YYEEEE. The chain's CDR3 is CASSLGTGKRHTEAFF. The CDR3 nucleotides are TGTGCCAGCAGCTTGGGAACAGGTAAAAGGCACACTGAAGCTTTCTTT.

This clone appeared a few times. This chain links TRBV10-1 with TRBJ1-2; 8 nucleotides agree with TRBD1. CDR1 is WNHNN, CDR2 SYGVQD, per germline (reference sequence). Germline trimming cut 6 bases from V and 7 bases from J; bases unmatched to any gene: 7. This CDR3 region has 13 residues. The DNA for the CDR3 is TGCGCCAGCAGCCCCGGACAGGGAGGTGGCTACACCTTC. It yields the protein CASSPGQGGGYTF.

The rearrangement joins TRBV5-4 to TRBJ2-1; 7 positions match TRBD1. Per germline, CDR1 SGHNT and CDR2 YYREEE (reference sequence). The CDR3 spans 17 residues. Trimming took 4 bases from V and 4 from J; bases not matched to a gene: 14. DNA for the CDR3: TGTGCCAGCAGCCCACAAGGCCCGGGACAGACATACAATGAGCAGTTCTTC. It specifies CASSPQGPGQTYNEQFF.

The rearrangement joins TRBV10-2 to TRBJ1-2; no reliable D call. V was cut by 5 bases and J by 7 bases, with 11 bases left in between. The CDR3 covers 12 residues. The germline CDR1 and CDR2 sequences are WSHSY and SAAADI. In nucleotides, the CDR3 is TGCGCCAGCAGTCCCGAGGTTTCTGGCTACACCTTC. Amino acids: CASSPEVSGYTF.

The chain carries TRBV7-9 and TRBJ2-2; unclear D gene. The CDR3 is 12 amino acids. Germline V lookup: CDR1 SEHNR, CDR2 FQNEAQ (reference sequence). The V gene lost 3 bases and the J gene lost 5 bases, with 4 bases spanning the gap. The CDR3 DNA reads TGTGCCAGCAGCTTTCGGACCGGGGAGCTGTTTTTT. As protein: CASSFRTGELFF. Using reference TRBV7-9 and TRBJ2-2 for the parts outside the CDR3, the full variable domain is DTGVSQNPRHKITKRGQNVTFRCDPISEHNRLYWYRQTLGQGPEFLTYFQNEAQLEKSRLLSDRFSAERPKGSFSTLEIQRTEQGDSAMYLCASSFRTGELFFGEGSRLTVL.

This clone appeared a few times. The gene calls are TRBV27 and TRBJ1-6; D gene ambiguous. The CDR3 length is 13 residues. Trimming shortened V by 4 bases and J by 12 bases, and 13 bases separated the two germline ends. Germline V lookup: CDR1 MNHEY, CDR2 SMNVEV (reference sequence). Here the CDR3 reads CASSYAPNRPLHF. The CDR3 DNA reads as TGTGCCAGCAGTTATGCCCCGAACAGACCCCTCCACTTT.

The chain is built from TRBV6-5 and TRBJ1-1; no firm D call. The CDR3 extends over 10 amino acids. Germline V lookup: CDR1 MNHEY, CDR2 SVGAGI. Trimming cost V 7 bases and J 5 bases, with 5 bases left between them. The CDR3: CASMETEAFF. The CDR3 DNA sequence: TGTGCCAGCATGGAGACTGAAGCTTTCTTT.

This chain links TRBV7-9 with TRBJ2-1; weak D call: TRBD2 (6 bases). The V end lost 7 bases, the J end lost 6 bases, and 19 bases lay between the germline ends. Germline CDR1 and CDR2: SEHNR and FQNEAQ (reference sequence). CDR3 size: 15 residues. The CDR3 coding sequence is TGTGCCAGCATGCCGCGAGCGGGTTGGGGCAATGAGCAGTTCTTC. It codes for CASMPRAGWGNEQFF.

V usage is TRBV10-3 and J usage is TRBJ2-7; D perhaps matches TRBD2 (6 bases). V gave up 9 bases and J gave up 6 bases, with 18 bases separating them. This CDR3 is 13 amino acids long. The V gene's germline CDR1 is ENHRY and CDR2 SYGVKD. CDR3 amino acids: CAMGPGLTSEQYF. The CDR3 region has the DNA TGTGCCATGGGACCGGGACTTACATCCGAGCAGTACTTC.